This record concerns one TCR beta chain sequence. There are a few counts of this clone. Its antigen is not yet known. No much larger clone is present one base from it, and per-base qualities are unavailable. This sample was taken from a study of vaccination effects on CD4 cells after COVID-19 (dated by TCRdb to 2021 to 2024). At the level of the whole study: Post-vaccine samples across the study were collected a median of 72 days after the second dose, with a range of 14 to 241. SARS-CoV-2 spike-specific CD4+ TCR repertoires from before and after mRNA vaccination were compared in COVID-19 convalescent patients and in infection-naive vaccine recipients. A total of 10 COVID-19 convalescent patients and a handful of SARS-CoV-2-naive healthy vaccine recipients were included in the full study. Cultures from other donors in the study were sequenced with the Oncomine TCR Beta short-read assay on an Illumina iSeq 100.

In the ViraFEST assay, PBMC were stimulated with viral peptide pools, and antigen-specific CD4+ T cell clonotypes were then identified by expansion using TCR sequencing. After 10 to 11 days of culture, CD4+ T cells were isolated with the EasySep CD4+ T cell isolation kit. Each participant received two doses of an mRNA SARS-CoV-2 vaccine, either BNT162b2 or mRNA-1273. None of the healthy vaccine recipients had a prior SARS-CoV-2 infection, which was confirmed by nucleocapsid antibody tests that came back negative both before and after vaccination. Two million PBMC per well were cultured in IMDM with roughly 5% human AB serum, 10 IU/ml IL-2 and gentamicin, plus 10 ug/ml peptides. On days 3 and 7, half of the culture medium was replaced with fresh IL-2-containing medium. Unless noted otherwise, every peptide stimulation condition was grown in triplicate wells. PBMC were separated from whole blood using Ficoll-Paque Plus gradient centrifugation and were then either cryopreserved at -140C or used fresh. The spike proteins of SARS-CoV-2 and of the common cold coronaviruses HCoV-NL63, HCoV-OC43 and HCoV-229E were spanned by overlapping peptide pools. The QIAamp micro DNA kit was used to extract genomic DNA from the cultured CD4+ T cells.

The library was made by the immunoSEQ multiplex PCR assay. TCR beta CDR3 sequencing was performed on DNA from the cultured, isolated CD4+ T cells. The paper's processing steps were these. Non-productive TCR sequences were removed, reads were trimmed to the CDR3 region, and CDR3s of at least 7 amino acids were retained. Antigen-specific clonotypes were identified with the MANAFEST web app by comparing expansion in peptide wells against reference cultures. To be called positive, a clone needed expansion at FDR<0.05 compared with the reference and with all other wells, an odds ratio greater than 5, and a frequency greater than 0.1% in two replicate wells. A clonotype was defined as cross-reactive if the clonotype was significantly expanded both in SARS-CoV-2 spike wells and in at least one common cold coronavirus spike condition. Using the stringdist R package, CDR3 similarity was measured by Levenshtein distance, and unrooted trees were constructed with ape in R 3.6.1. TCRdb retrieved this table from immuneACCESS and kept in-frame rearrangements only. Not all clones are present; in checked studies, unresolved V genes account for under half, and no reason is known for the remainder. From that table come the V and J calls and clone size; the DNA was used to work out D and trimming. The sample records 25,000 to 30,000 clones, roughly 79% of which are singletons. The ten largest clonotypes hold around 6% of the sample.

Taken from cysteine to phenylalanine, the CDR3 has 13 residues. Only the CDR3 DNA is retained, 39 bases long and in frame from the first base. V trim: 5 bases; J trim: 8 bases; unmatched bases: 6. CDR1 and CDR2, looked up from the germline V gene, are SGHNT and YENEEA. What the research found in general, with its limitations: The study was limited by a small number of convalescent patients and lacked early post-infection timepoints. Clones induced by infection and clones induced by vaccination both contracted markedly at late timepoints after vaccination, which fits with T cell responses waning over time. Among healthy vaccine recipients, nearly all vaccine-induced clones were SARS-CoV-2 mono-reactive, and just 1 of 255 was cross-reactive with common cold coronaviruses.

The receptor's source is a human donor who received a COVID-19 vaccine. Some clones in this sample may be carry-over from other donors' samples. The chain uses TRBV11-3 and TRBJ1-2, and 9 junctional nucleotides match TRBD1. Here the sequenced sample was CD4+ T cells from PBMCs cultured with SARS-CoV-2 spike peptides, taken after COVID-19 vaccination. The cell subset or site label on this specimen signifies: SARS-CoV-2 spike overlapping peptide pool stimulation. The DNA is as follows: TGTGCCAGCAGCCTAAGGACAGGGGTAGGCTACACCTTC. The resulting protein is CASSLRTGVGYTF.